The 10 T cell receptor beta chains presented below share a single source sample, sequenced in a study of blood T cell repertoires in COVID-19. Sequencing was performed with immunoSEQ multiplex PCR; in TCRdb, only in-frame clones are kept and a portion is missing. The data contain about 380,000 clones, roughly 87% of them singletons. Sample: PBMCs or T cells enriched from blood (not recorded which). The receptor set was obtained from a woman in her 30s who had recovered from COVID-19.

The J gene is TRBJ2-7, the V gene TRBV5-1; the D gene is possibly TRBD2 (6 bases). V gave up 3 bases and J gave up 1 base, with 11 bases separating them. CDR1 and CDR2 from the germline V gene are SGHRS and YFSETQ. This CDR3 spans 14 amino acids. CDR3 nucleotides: TGCGCCAGCAGCTCCTCTGGGACTTCCTACGAGCAGTACTTC. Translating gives CASSSSGTSYEQYF.

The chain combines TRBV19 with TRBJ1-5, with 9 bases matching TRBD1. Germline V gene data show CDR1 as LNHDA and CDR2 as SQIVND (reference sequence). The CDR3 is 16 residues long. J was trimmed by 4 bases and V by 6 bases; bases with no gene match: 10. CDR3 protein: CASSNPGTGLNQPQHF. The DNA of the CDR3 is TGTGCCAGTAGCAACCCCGGGACAGGGCTTAATCAGCCCCAGCATTTT.

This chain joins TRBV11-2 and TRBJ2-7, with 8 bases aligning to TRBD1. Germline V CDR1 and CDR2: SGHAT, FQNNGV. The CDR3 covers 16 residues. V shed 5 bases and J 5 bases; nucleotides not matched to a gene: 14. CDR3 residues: CASSPQPSLDRDEQYF. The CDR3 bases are TGTGCCAGCAGCCCTCAGCCCTCCCTGGACAGGGACGAGCAGTACTTC.

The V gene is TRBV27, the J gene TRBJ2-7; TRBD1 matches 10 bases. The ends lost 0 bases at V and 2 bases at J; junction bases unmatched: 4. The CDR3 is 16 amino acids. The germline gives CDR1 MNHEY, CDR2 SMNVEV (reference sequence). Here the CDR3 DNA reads TGTGCCAGCAGTTTATCCGCGGGACAGGGGACCTACGAGCAGTACTTC. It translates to CASSLSAGQGTYEQYF.

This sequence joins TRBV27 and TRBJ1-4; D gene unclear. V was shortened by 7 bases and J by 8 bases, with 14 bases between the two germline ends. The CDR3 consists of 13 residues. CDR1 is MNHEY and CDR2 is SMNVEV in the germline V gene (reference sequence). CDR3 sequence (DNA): TGTGCCAGCACGACCCAAGGCGGAGAAAAACTGTTTTTT. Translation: CASTTQGGEKLFF.

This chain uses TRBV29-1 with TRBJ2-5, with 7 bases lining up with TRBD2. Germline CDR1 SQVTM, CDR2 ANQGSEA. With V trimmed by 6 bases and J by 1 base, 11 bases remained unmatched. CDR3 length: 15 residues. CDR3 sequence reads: CSVDGGGPFQETQYF. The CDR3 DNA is TGCAGCGTGGATGGGGGGGGACCCTTCCAAGAGACCCAGTACTTC.

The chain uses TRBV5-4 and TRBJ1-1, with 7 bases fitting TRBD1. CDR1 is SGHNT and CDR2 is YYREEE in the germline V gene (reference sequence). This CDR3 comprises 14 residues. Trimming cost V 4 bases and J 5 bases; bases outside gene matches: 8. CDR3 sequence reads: CASSGDREGTEAFF. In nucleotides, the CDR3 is TGTGCCAGCAGCGGAGACAGGGAAGGTACTGAAGCTTTCTTT.

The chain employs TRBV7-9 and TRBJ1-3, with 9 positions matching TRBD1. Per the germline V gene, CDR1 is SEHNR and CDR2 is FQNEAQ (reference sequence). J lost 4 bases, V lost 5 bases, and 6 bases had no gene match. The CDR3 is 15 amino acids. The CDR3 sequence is CASSPRQGGGNTIYF. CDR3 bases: TGTGCCAGCAGCCCCCGACAGGGGGGAGGAAACACCATATATTTT.

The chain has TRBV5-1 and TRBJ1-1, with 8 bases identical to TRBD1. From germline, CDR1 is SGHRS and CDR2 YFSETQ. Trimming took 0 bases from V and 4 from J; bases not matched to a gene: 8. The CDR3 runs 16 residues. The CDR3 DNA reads TGCGCCAGCAGCTTGGGGGGACAGGTTACGACCACTGAAGCTTTCTTT. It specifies CASSLGGQVTTTEAFF.

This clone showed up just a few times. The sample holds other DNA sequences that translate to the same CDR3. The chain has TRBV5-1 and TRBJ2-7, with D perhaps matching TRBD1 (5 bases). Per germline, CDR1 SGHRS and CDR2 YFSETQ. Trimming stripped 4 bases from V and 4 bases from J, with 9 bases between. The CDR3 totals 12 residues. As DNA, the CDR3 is TGCGCCAGCAGCCCCCAGGGTTACGAGCAGTACTTC. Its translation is CASSPQGYEQYF.